This TCR beta chain was obtained from a study of Graves' ophthalmopathy and Graves' hyperthyroidism. Study-wide results and limits: Sensitivity reached just under 90% and specificity approximately 81% for a 13-signature model separating ophthalmopathy from stable hyperthyroidism.

Comments on this clonotype: Antigen specificity is unknown.

Amplified material comprised TCR beta CDR3 regions derived from RNA transcripts. RT-PCR was first run with HTBI primers, then multiplex PCR in a second round. TCRdb processed the multiplex PCR reads anew with MiXCR; each CDR3 protein has one entry. The sample shows almost 750,000 distinct CDR3 sequences, 40% of them seen only once. The sample was peripheral blood. This TCR came from an adult man with Graves' ophthalmopathy.

CDR3 in amino acids: CASSLGPGEAFF. For the CDR3, the DNA is TGTGCCAGCAGTTTAGGACCAGGTGAAGCTTTCTTT. The chain couples TRBV12-3 or TRBV12-4 to TRBJ1-1; D gene uncertain. The CDR3 totals 12 residues. The V gene lost 1 base and the J gene lost 7 bases, with 7 bases spanning the gap.